This T cell receptor (beta chain) came from a study of cytomegalovirus exposure and HLA in healthy donors. Broader study findings: The later analysis indicated that the majority of CMV-associated TCR beta chains appeared HLA-restricted.

This CDR3 spans 15 amino acids. In germline, CDR1 is SGHRS, CDR2 YFSETQ. V lost 4 bases to trimming and J lost 0 bases; unmatched junction nucleotides: 2. This PCR relied on a set of 60 Vbeta primers and 13 Jbeta primers. TCRdb's table, derived via immunoSEQ multiplex PCR, lists solely in-frame clones and lacks some. This table holds more than 150,000 clones, approximately 83% found once. A word on this clone: Its target is unknown.

This receptor was obtained from a man aged 18 to 30 in good health and CMV-seropositive. Source material: PBMCs. The chain has TRBV5-1 and TRBJ2-1, with 9 nucleotides matching TRBD1. CDR3 protein: CASSQGQGSYNEQFF. The CDR3 DNA reads as TGCGCCAGCAGCCAGGGACAGGGCTCCTACAATGAGCAGTTCTTC.